This is a list of T cell receptor beta chains from one sample in a study of regulatory T cells in long-lasting Graves disease. TCRdb re-called the multiplex PCR reads through MiXCR, storing one row per CDR3 protein. The repertoire holds 300,000 to 400,000 distinct CDR3 sequences, with less than 20% as singletons. The starting material was peripheral blood mononuclear cells (PBMCs), obtained when the disease was refractory, from a patient treated with antithyroid drugs. These receptors all stem from a female donor with Graves disease. The CDR3 runs from the conserved cysteine through the conserved F or W. The order of the fields is CDR3 length, clone size, J gene, D gene, V gene, CDR3 DNA, CDR3 protein. A D gene is named only where the DNA matches it firmly. A row's size may be missing; if present it is once, few, many or a size class.

>16|.|TRBJ1-4|.|TRBV10-2
TGCGCCAGCAGTGAAGTCACAGCAGCAACTAATGAAAAACTGTTTTTT
CASSEVTAATNEKLFF
>14|many|TRBJ2-5|.|TRBV20-1
TGCAGTGCTAGAGGGGTTAGGGGTGAAGAGACCCAGTACTTC
CSARGVRGEETQYF
>15|.|TRBJ2-7|.|TRBV20-1
TGCAGTGCTAGAGGGAGGCGGGGCGGGTCCTACGAGCAGTACTTC
CSARGRRGGSYEQYF
>14|many|TRBJ2-7|TRBD2|TRBV11-2
TGTGCCATCCAGGGACTAGCGGGCTCCTACGAGCAGTACTTC
CAIQGLAGSYEQYF
>13|many|TRBJ2-5|.|TRBV12-3/TRBV12-4
TGTGCCAGCAGGGCGAATGGGGCGGAGACCCAGTACTTC
CASRANGAETQYF
>16|once|TRBJ2-2|TRBD2|TRBV5-1
TGCGCCAGCAGCTTGGTTAGCGGGAGAAACACCGGGGAGCTGTTTTTT
CASSLVSGRNTGELFF
>15|many|TRBJ1-2|.|TRBV24-1
TGTGCCACCAGTGATTCCCAGGGCGCTCGCTATGGCTACACCTTC
CATSDSQGARYGYTF
>16|many|TRBJ1-1|TRBD1|TRBV7-6
TGTGCCAGCAGCTTAGTCGGGACAGGGAGGAAGGCTGAAGCTTTCTTT
CASSLVGTGRKAEAFF
>15|.|TRBJ2-1|.|TRBV12-3/TRBV12-4
TGTGCCAGCAGTACCCCTCTAGGGACCTACAATGAGCAGTTCTTC
CASSTPLGTYNEQFF
>12|.|TRBJ2-7|TRBD1|TRBV29-1
TGCAGCGTTGAAAGGACAGGGTCCGAGCAGTACTTC
CSVERTGSEQYF
>12|many|TRBJ2-4|.|TRBV4-2
TGTGCCAGCAGCCAACAGGGAGACATTCAGTACTTC
CASSQQGDIQYF
>16|few|TRBJ1-5|TRBD1|TRBV11-2
TGTGCCAGCAGCCAGGGGGACAGGGTTTTTGATCAGCCCCAGCATTTT
CASSQGDRVFDQPQHF
>17|.|TRBJ2-7|TRBD1|TRBV4-3
TGCGCCAGCAGCCAAGAAATCTGGGACAGGGGACGCTACGAGCAGTACTTC
CASSQEIWDRGRYEQYF
>16|few|TRBJ1-5|.|TRBV7-9
TGTGCCAGCAGCTTAGGAGTGGGGACAAGAAATCAGCCCCAGCATTTT
CASSLGVGTRNQPQHF
>15|.|TRBJ2-2|.|TRBV25-1
TGTGCCAGCAGTCCCCTTAGAGGGATGATCGGGGAGCTGTTTTTT
CASSPLRGMIGELFF
>14|many|TRBJ2-5|.|TRBV9
TGTGCCAGCAGCGTAGCTGGGGCCTGGGAGACCCAGTACTTC
CASSVAGAWETQYF
>15|.|TRBJ2-5|TRBD1|TRBV18
TGTGCCAGCTCACAGGACAGGGGGCGCGTAGAGACCCAGTACTTC
CASSQDRGRVETQYF
>15|few|TRBJ1-2|.|TRBV19
TGTGCCAGTAGTATCTCCCAGGGCGCCGTCTATGGCTACACCTTC
CASSISQGAVYGYTF
>15|many|TRBJ1-2|TRBD1|TRBV6-2/TRBV6-3
TGTGCCAGCAGGACAACAGGGGGCGCAGACTATGGCTACACCTTC
CASRTTGGADYGYTF
>14|.|TRBJ1-1|.|TRBV7-3
TGTGCCAGCAGCTCCGGGGCCTCGGGAACTGAAGCTTTCTTT
CASSSGASGTEAFF
>13|many|TRBJ1-1|.|TRBV12-3/TRBV12-4
TGTGCCAGCAACCTGGCCCTGACTTATGAAGCTTTCTTT
CASNLALTYEAFF
>14|few|TRBJ1-4|.|TRBV7-9
TGTGCCAGCAGCTTAGAGGCAGGGCGTAAAAAACTGTTTTTT
CASSLEAGRKKLFF
>14|.|TRBJ1-4|.|TRBV10-3
TGTGCCATTTCCCAATGGGAGGGGAAAGAAAAACTGTTTTTT
CAISQWEGKEKLFF
>14|many|TRBJ1-2|.|TRBV27
TGTGCCAGCAAGACAGGCCCGGGGGGCTATGGCTACACCTTC
CASKTGPGGYGYTF
>12|many|TRBJ1-5|.|TRBV28
TGTGCCAGCAGCTTAGCCGGTCAGCCCCAGCATTTT
CASSLAGQPQHF
>13|many|TRBJ1-1|.|TRBV10-3
TGTGCCATCAGAACGACTGAAGCGCCGTGGGCTTTCTTT
CAIRTTEAPWAFF
>16|many|TRBJ1-5|.|TRBV10-3
TGTGCCATCAGTGAGTCGGTTCCCGGGGAATATCAGCCCCAGCATTTT
CAISESVPGEYQPQHF
>13|.|TRBJ2-5|TRBD1|TRBV5-1
TGCGCCAGCAACCGGGACAGGGCCGAGACCCAGTACTTC
CASNRDRAETQYF
>13|many|TRBJ1-2|.|TRBV11-3
TGTGCCAGCAGCCTCGACGGAAGATATGGCTACACCTTC
CASSLDGRYGYTF
>12|many|TRBJ1-1|.|TRBV28
TGTGTCAGCAGTTTTCGAGTCCCTGAAGCTTTCTTT
CVSSFRVPEAFF
>16|.|TRBJ1-6|.|TRBV7-9
TGTGCCAGCAGCTCTCCGGGCGGCCTCAATAATTCACCCCTCCACTTT
CASSSPGGLNNSPLHF
>16|few|TRBJ1-5|.|TRBV7-9
TGTGCCAGCAGCTTACTGAGTGAAAATAGCAATCAGCCCCAGCATTTT
CASSLLSENSNQPQHF
>14|.|TRBJ2-5|.|TRBV5-1
TGCGCCAGCGGACCCGGAGGGCTGCAAGAGGCCCAGTACTTC
CASGPGGLQEAQYF
>13|many|TRBJ1-2|TRBD1|TRBV30
TGTGCCTGGAGGGGGACAGGCAACTATGGCTACACCTTC
CAWRGTGNYGYTF
>13|.|TRBJ2-3|.|TRBV7-2
TGTGCCAGCAGCTTTATAGAAACAGATACGCAGTATTTT
CASSFIETDTQYF
>18|many|TRBJ2-5|TRBD2|TRBV12-3/TRBV12-4
TGTGCCAGCAGTTTTCACCTTAGACTAGCGGGAGGAATAGAGACCCAGTACTTC
CASSFHLRLAGGIETQYF
>24|many|TRBJ1-4|.|TRBV28
TGTGCCAGCAGTTCCCGGGCGGAGTGGTTATTCTCAGGCAGGGAAAAGAGGATTAATGAAAAACTGTTTTTT
CASSSRAEWLFSGREKRINEKLFF
>17|many|TRBJ2-7|TRBD2|TRBV6-5
TGTGCCAGCAGTTACTTCAAACTGACTAGCGGGAGTAATCTGCAGTACTTC
CASSYFKLTSGSNLQYF
>16|.|TRBJ1-3|TRBD1|TRBV5-6
TGTGCCAGCAGCTGGGGATGGGACAGGGGAGGAAACACCATATATTTT
CASSWGWDRGGNTIYF